Below are 18 T cell receptor beta chains sequenced from a single sample in a study of blood T cell repertoires in COVID-19 (TCRdb year 2020). Library construction relied on the immunoSEQ multiplex PCR assay. TCRdb carries this immuneACCESS record with in-frame sequences only. Its versions omit some clonotypes, under half of them owing to an unresolved V gene in the studies checked, with the rest unexplained. The sample profile shows 210,000 or so clones; 86% of them were found once. The ten largest clones capture 3.1% of the sample. Material for sequencing was PBMCs or T cells enriched from blood (not recorded which). The receptors stem from a woman in her fifties or sixties in a cohort exposed to, infected with or recovered from COVID-19 (not recorded which).

The V call is TRBV4-3, the J call TRBJ2-3; 7 bases fit TRBD1. Germline trimming cut 3 bases from V and 6 bases from J; bases unmatched to any gene: 6. This CDR3 contains 14 residues. Germline V gene sequence: CDR1 LGHNA, CDR2 YSLEER. The CDR3: CASSQRTGADTQYF. The CDR3 DNA reads TGCGCCAGCAGCCAGCGAACAGGGGCGGATACGCAGTATTTT.

This clone was seen a single time. J is TRBJ1-2 and V is TRBV5-6; 7 nucleotides align to TRBD1. Germline CDR1 reads SGHDT; CDR2 reads YYEEEE. J was trimmed by 7 bases and V by 3 bases; bases with no gene match: 9. This CDR3 spans 14 amino acids. CDR3 loop: CASSSDLQGSGYTF. The CDR3, as DNA: TGTGCCAGCAGCTCGGACCTACAGGGGTCTGGCTACACCTTC. The full variable domain, completed using reference TRBV5-6 and TRBJ1-2, is DAGVTQSPTHLIKTRGQQVTLRCSPKSGHDTVSWYQQALGQGPQFIFQYYEEEERQRGNFPDRFSGHQFPNYSSELNVNALLLGDSALYLCASSSDLQGSGYTFGSGTRLTVV.

In its sample, this clone was seen once. The chain carries TRBV7-3 and TRBJ1-1; possible D gene TRBD1, 6 bases. The CDR3 length is 15 residues. V was shortened by 4 bases and J by 1 base, with 13 bases between the two germline ends. Germline V CDR1 and CDR2: SGHTA, FQGTGA. For the CDR3, the DNA is TGTGCCAGCAGCTCCGCCCGGACAGCGAACACTGAAGCTTTCTTT. Amino acids: CASSSARTANTEAFF.

The chain has TRBV6-5 and TRBJ1-4; tentative D call: TRBD1 (6 bases). CDR3 length: 16 residues. V gave up 2 bases and J gave up 5 bases, with 15 bases separating them. CDR1 is MNHEY and CDR2 is SVGAGI in the germline V gene. The CDR3 DNA is TGTGCCAGCAGTTACGGGACAAGGGTAAACAATGAAAAACTGTTTTTT. Residues: CASSYGTRVNNEKLFF.

The CDR3 loop reads CASSSFPPYNEQFF. The DNA of the CDR3 is TGTGCCAGCAGCTCCTTCCCCCCCTACAATGAGCAGTTCTTC. The gene calls are TRBV11-3 and TRBJ2-1; no definite D call. Trimming pared 4 bases from V and 2 bases from J, leaving 9 bases between. The length of the CDR3 is 14 residues. Germline assignment: CDR1 SGHNT and CDR2 YENEEA.

This clone has more than one count but fewer than ten. The V gene is TRBV4-2, the J gene TRBJ1-4; weak D call: TRBD1 (5 bases). This CDR3 is 15 amino acids long. CDR1 and CDR2 from the germline V gene are LGHNA and YNFKEQ. The V gene lost 3 bases and the J gene lost 5 bases, with 13 bases spanning the gap. In DNA, the CDR3 is TGTGCCAGCAGCCAGGCCGGGACTGAGAATGAAAAACTGTTTTTT. Translated, it gives CASSQAGTENEKLFF.

J is TRBJ2-1 and V is TRBV5-1, with D possibly TRBD2 on 5 matching bases. V was trimmed by 0 bases and J by 8 bases, leaving 15 bases between them. The CDR3 totals 15 residues. Per the germline V gene, CDR1 is SGHRS and CDR2 is YFSETQ. CDR3 DNA sequence: TGCGCCAGCAGCTTGGCTTTAGCGCTGGTCGATGAGCAGTTCTTC. Amino acids: CASSLALALVDEQFF.

CDR3: CARAGGTGNTIYF. The CDR3, as DNA: TGTGCCAGAGCTGGGGGGACTGGAAACACCATATATTTT. This chain links TRBV2 with TRBJ1-3, with D possibly being TRBD1 (5 bases). Looked up from germline, CDR1 is SNHLY and CDR2 is FYNNEI. V lost 9 bases to trimming and J lost 2 bases, with 11 bases between them. The CDR3 runs to 13 residues.

This chain links TRBV18 with TRBJ1-1; no firm D call. The ends were cut back, 3 bases at V and 3 bases at J, with 8 bases in the middle. This CDR3 has 13 amino acids. CDR1 and CDR2 (germline): KGHSH, LQKENI. CDR3 protein: CASSPFSDTEAFF. CDR3 nucleotide sequence: TGTGCCAGCTCACCGTTTAGCGACACTGAAGCTTTCTTT. The complete variable domain, with remaining parts taken from reference TRBV18 and TRBJ1-1, reads NAGVMQNPRHLVRRRGQEARLRCSPMKGHSHVYWYRQLPEEGLKFMVYLQKENIIDESGMPKERFSAEFPKEGPSILRIQQVVRGDSAAYFCASSPFSDTEAFFGQGTRLTVV.

The CDR3 sequence is CASRGGLAGGQETQYF. The CDR3 DNA is TGCGCCAGCAGAGGCGGACTAGCGGGGGGGCAAGAGACCCAGTACTTC. The chain employs TRBV5-1 and TRBJ2-5; 15 bases are a match to TRBD2. The CDR3 runs 16 residues. J lost 2 bases, V lost 5 bases, and 4 bases had no gene match. Germline CDR1 is SGHRS and CDR2 is YFSETQ.

This clone came up once. This chain links TRBV5-4 with TRBJ1-4, with D maybe TRBD1 (6 bases). The CDR3 runs 15 residues. Germline V CDR1 and CDR2: SGHNT, YYREEE (reference sequence). The V end was cut by 4 bases, the J end by 3 bases, with 13 bases between. CDR3 coding DNA: TGTGCCAGCAGCCCAGAAGGGGGGGCTAATGAAAAACTGTTTTTT. This translates into CASSPEGGANEKLFF.

The chain links TRBV20-1 to TRBJ2-4; D uncertain. Deletions cut 2 bases from V and 10 bases from J, with 6 bases between. Germline V CDR1 and CDR2: DFQATT, SNEGSKA (reference sequence). This CDR3 has 10 amino acids. CDR3 DNA: TGCAGTGCTAGAAACGAGATTCAGTACTTC. Its translation: CSARNEIQYF.

The chain links TRBV28 to TRBJ2-3; 9 bases line up with TRBD2. The CDR3 contains 18 residues. With 7 bases clipped from V and 5 bases from J, the junction kept 19 bases outside the gene matches. CDR1 is MDHEN and CDR2 is SYDVKM in the germline V gene. CDR3 in amino acids: CASTPWVRASGAGDTQYF. The CDR3 DNA follows: TGTGCCAGCACCCCGTGGGTCAGGGCTAGCGGGGCCGGAGATACGCAGTATTTT.

This chain connects TRBV6-5 to TRBJ1-5; TRBD1 might be the D (6 bases). This CDR3 has 15 residues. Germline V gene lookup returns CDR1 MNHEY and CDR2 SVGAGI. The germline V and J ends were trimmed by 5 bases and 2 bases, with 13 bases remaining between them. The CDR3 region is CASSTTGNGNQPQHF. CDR3 bases: TGTGCCAGCAGTACAACAGGGAACGGCAATCAGCCCCAGCATTTT.

The chain couples TRBV21-1 to TRBJ2-7; TRBD2, as called in the table, went unchecked against the DNA. TRBV21-1 is a pseudogene locus. This CDR3 spans 16 amino acids. CDR3 in amino acids: CASSKDQEGFFYEQYF. The CDR3 bases are TGTGCCAGCAGCAAAGATCAGGAGGGGTTCTTCTACGAGCAGTACTTC.

The V call is TRBV10-1, the J call TRBJ1-1; TRBD1 agrees at 7 bases. CDR3 length: 13 residues. The V segment lost 6 bases and the J segment 1 base; nucleotides outside the gene matches: 2. Germline lookup yields CDR1 WNHNN and CDR2 SYGVQD (reference sequence). In DNA form, the CDR3 reads TGCGCCAGCAGGGACAGGCAGAACACTGAAGCTTTCTTT. Translation: CASRDRQNTEAFF.

This rearrangement joins TRBV30 to TRBJ2-5; D is possibly TRBD1 (5 bases). Trimming pared 3 bases from V and 13 bases from J, leaving 18 bases between. Germline V gene sequence: CDR1 GTSNPN, CDR2 SVGIG (reference sequence). The CDR3 has 12 amino acids. CDR3 residues: CAWSPGSGNRYF. The CDR3 nucleotides are TGTGCCTGGAGCCCCGGGTCAGGGAACAGGTACTTC.

This chain links TRBV11-2 with TRBJ1-5; D unresolved. The CDR3 is made up of 13 amino acids. The V end was cut by 0 bases, the J end by 4 bases, with 4 bases between. Germline-derived CDR1 and CDR2 are SGHAT and FQNNGV. CDR3 nucleotide sequence: TGTGCCAGCAGCTTAGAGAGAAATCAGCCCCAGCATTTT. It codes for CASSLERNQPQHF.